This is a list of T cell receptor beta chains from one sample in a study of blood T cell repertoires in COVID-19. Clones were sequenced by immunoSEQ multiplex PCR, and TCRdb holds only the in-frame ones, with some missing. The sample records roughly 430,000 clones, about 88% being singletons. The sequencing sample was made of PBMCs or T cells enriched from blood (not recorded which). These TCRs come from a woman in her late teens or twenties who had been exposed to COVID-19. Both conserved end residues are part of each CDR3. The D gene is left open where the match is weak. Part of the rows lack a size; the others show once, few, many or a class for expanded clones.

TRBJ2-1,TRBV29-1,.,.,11,CSVGLDNEQFF,TGCAGCGTTGGGCTAGACAATGAGCAGTTCTTC
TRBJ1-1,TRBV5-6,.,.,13,CASSFPGEGEAFF,TGTGCCAGCAGCTTTCCAGGGGAAGGTGAAGCTTTCTTT
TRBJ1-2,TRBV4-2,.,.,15,CASSRDIQVTYGYTF,TGTGCCAGCAGCCGGGATATACAGGTTACATATGGCTACACCTTC
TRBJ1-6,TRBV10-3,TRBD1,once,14,CAIRGDSSNSPLHF,TGTGCCATCAGAGGGGACAGCTCTAATTCACCCCTCCACTTT
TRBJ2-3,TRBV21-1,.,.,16,CASSKALLADTDTQYF,TGTGCCAGCAGCAAAGCGCTTTTGGCAGACACAGATACGCAGTATTTT
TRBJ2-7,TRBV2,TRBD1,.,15,CASTHLGQGTYEQYF,TGTGCCAGCACTCACTTGGGACAGGGGACCTACGAGCAGTACTTC
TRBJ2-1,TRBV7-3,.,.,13,CASSFGGENEQFF,TGTGCCAGCAGCTTTGGAGGCGAAAATGAGCAGTTCTTC
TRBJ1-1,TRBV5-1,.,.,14,CASSLGQVNTEAFF,TGCGCCAGCAGCTTGGGGCAGGTAAACACTGAAGCTTTCTTT
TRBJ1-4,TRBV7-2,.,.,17,CASSPWRESATNEKLFF,TGTGCCAGCAGCCCATGGAGGGAGTCTGCAACTAATGAAAAACTGTTTTTT
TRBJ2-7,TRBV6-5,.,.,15,CASSYSFTGMYEQYF,TGTGCCAGCAGTTACTCTTTTACAGGGATGTACGAGCAGTACTTC
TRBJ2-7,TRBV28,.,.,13,CASSFPGPYEQYF,TGTGCCAGCAGTTTTCCAGGTCCCTACGAGCAGTACTTC
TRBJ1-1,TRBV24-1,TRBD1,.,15,CATSDPGQGDTEAFF,TGTGCCACCAGTGACCCGGGACAGGGGGATACTGAAGCTTTCTTT
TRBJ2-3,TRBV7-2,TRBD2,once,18,CASSLDRRSGGATDTQYF,TGTGCCAGCAGCTTAGATAGGCGTAGCGGGGGGGCCACAGATACGCAGTATTTT
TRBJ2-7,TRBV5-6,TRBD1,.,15,CASSFGTGWSYEQYF,TGTGCCAGCAGCTTTGGGACAGGGTGGTCCTACGAGCAGTACTTC
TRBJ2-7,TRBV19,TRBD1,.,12,CASGTGSYEQYF,TGTGCCAGTGGGACAGGGAGCTACGAGCAGTACTTC
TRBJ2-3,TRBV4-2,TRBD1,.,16,CASSQGTGGSTDTQYF,TGTGCCAGCAGCCAAGGGACAGGGGGGAGCACAGATACGCAGTATTTT
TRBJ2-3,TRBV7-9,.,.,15,CASSFSGGNTDTQYF,TGTGCCAGCAGCTTTTCCGGGGGAAACACAGATACGCAGTATTTT
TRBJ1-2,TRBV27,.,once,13,CASRDRANYGYTF,TGTGCCAGCAGAGACAGAGCTAACTATGGCTACACCTTC
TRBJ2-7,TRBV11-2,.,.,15,CASSLAWSQAGEQYF,TGTGCCAGCAGCTTAGCATGGAGTCAAGCGGGTGAGCAGTACTTC
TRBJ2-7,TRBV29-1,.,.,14,CSPRYVTEPYEQYF,TGCAGCCCCCGTTACGTGACGGAGCCCTACGAGCAGTACTTC
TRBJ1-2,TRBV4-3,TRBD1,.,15,CASSQTDREWKGYTF,TGCGCCAGCAGCCAAACGGACAGGGAGTGGAAAGGCTACACCTTC
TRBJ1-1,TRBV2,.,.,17,CASRLGTSRTENTEAFF,TGTGCCAGCAGACTCGGGACATCCCGAACTGAAAACACTGAAGCTTTCTTT
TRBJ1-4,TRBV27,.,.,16,CARLRREHATNEKLFF,TGTGCCAGGTTGAGGCGGGAACATGCAACTAATGAAAAACTGTTTTTT
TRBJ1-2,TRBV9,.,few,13,CASSVAQGYGYTF,TGTGCCAGCAGCGTAGCCCAGGGGTATGGCTACACCTTC
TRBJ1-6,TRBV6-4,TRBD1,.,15,CASRDGQGDNSPLHF,TGTGCCAGCAGAGACGGACAGGGTGACAATTCACCCCTCCACTTT
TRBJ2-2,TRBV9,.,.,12,CASSVQGGELFF,TGTGCCAGCAGCGTACAGGGCGGGGAGCTGTTTTTT
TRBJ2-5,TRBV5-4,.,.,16,CASSLAVGGSQETQYF,TGTGCCAGCAGCTTGGCGGTAGGGGGATCCCAAGAGACCCAGTACTTC
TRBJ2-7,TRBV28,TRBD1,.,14,CASSLGRGLDEQYF,TGTGCCAGCAGTTTGGGCAGGGGGCTTGACGAGCAGTACTTC
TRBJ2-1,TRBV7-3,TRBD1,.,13,CASRKNRGNEQFF,TGTGCCAGCAGGAAAAACAGGGGCAATGAGCAGTTCTTC
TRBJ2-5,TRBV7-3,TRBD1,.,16,CASSLAGPGQGETQYF,TGTGCCAGCAGCTTGGCGGGTCCGGGACAGGGGGAGACCCAGTACTTC
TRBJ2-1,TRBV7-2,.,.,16,CASSLLANSLYNEQFF,TGTGCCAGCAGCTTGCTAGCGAATTCCTTATACAATGAGCAGTTCTTC
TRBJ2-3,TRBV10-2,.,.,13,CASSIASYDTQYF,TGCGCCAGCAGCATAGCTAGCTACGATACGCAGTATTTT
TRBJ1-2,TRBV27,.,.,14,CASSLSGVGYGYTF,TGTGCCAGCAGTTTATCAGGGGTGGGCTATGGCTACACCTTC
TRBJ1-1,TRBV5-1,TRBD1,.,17,CASSLAGTGGGEAEAFF,TGCGCCAGCAGCTTGGCCGGGACAGGGGGCGGGGAGGCTGAAGCTTTCTTT
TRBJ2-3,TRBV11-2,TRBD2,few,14,CASSYSGGTDTQYF,TGTGCCAGCAGCTATAGCGGGGGCACAGATACGCAGTATTTT
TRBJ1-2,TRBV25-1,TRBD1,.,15,CASSSEWDRDYGYTF,TGTGCCAGCAGCAGTGAGTGGGACAGGGACTATGGCTACACCTTC
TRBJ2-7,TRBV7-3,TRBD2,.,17,CASSFDGGLAGVREQYF,TGTGCCAGCAGCTTCGACGGTGGACTAGCGGGGGTTCGTGAGCAGTACTTC
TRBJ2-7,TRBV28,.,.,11,CASQTTYEQYF,TGTGCCAGCCAAACAACCTACGAGCAGTACTTC
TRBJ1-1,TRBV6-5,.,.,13,CASSYFRGSEAFF,TGTGCCAGCAGTTACTTTAGAGGGAGTGAAGCTTTCTTT
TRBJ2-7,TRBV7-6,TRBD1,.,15,CASSPGTGTISTKYF,TGTGCCAGCAGCCCCGGGACAGGGACGATATCGACGAAGTACTTC
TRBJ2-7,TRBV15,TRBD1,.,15,CATSRDGTGYDEQYF,TGTGCCACCAGCAGGGATGGGACAGGGTATGACGAGCAGTACTTC
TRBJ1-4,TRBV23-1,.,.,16,CASSQSIDPGFEKLFF,TGCGCCAGCAGTCAATCCATCGACCCAGGGTTTGAAAAACTGTTTTTT
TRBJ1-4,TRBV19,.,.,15,CASTTRAAANEKLFF,TGTGCCAGTACCACTCGGGCAGCGGCTAATGAAAAACTGTTTTTT